This T cell receptor beta chain was recorded in a study of early T cells in non-severe SARS-CoV-2 infection (dated by TCRdb to about 2021). In the study overall: Because TCR sequencing relied on bulk RNA taken from unsorted whole blood, pairing of alpha and beta chains was not possible.

A case-control design nested within a healthcare worker cohort in London, UK, was used, with weekly nasopharyngeal swab PCR tests and blood sampling performed. Between 23 and 31 March 2020, the week of the UK lockdown, healthcare workers were enrolled and then followed up weekly for as long as 16 weeks. Cut back by 8 bases and 4 bases, the V and J ends lie 14 bases apart. There are 13 amino acids in the CDR3, from cysteine to phenylalanine inclusive. The DNA shown is the 39-base CDR3, in frame from base 1. In the germline V gene, CDR1 corresponds to MNHEY and CDR2 to SVGEGT. The receptor library was made with 5' RACE. TCRdb records NextSeq 500 as the sequencer. In the TCR library protocol, unique molecular identifiers were attached to individual cDNA molecules to correct for PCR bias and sequencing error. Sequencing covered both TCR alpha and beta chains, and within each sample the abundances of alpha and beta sequences were tightly co-correlated. The study's processing was this. V gene, J gene and CDR3 annotation of TCR sequences was performed with Decombinator V4. TCRs were defined as expanded if a significant change between any two time points was detected under a Poisson model with p below 0.0001. TCR abundances were normalised to the total number of TCRs sequenced per sample and expressed as counts per million. MAIT TCRs were defined by TRAV1-2 paired with TRAJ12, TRAJ20 or TRAJ33, and iNKT TCRs by TRAV10 paired with TRAJ18. VDJdb, accessed on 1 November 2021, was searched for TCRs annotated for CMV, EBV and SARS-CoV-2, and TCRs annotated for more than one antigen were excluded. TCRdb trimmed the raw reads at Q25, called clones with MiXCR and kept productive beta chains. When rows share a CDR3 protein, they turn into one entry using the most common DNA and genes. In this record, the V and J calls reflect TCRdb's handling and not the investigators' own analysis. Counted in this sample were approximately 38,000 distinct CDR3 sequences; roughly 5% of them appeared once. The top ten hold 4.5% to 5.5% of the sample.

This clonotype was seen ten or more times. This clone's antigen is unknown. No much larger clonotype is one base removed from it; base qualities were not supplied. Results the study describes overall, beyond this receptor: VDJdb matching was skewed toward anti-spike CD8 responses and likely underestimated virus-specific expansions by missing private and CD4 specificities.

Recombination linked TRBV6-2 or TRBV6-3 to TRBJ2-5; tentative D gene TRBD2, with 6 bases matching. The TCR comes from an adult who was a healthcare worker with PCR-confirmed SARS-CoV-2 infection or an uninfected control (not recorded which). The sequenced sample was whole blood. The nucleotides are TGTGCCAGCGGGGGACTCGGCCGAGAGACCCAGTACTTC. Translated, this is CASGGLGRETQYF.